This TCR beta chain was found in a study of T cell responses to AZD1222 COVID-19 vaccine. Study context: Second doses that came at about 4 or about 12 weeks were put together.

Study findings and constraints: After two AZD1222 doses, spike-specific TCR breadth and depth rose versus day 0. Spike-wide coverage was observed for vaccine-associated CD4 TCRs, with dominant responses at 160-218 and 743-854. Donors in the cohort were predominantly white British and more often female, and clonal diversity was possibly underestimated.

V dropped 4 bases and J dropped 7 bases, with 10 bases sitting between them. From germline, CDR1 is SNHLY and CDR2 FYNNEI. This CDR3 has 13 amino acids. On this clone itself: Its antigen is as yet unknown.

Profiling relied on immunoSEQ multiplex PCR, and the TCRdb table lists in-frame clones only, not all of them. Of nearly 90,000 clones in the sample, over 75% are singletons; the top ten hold around 5.8%. This receptor was identified in an adult in good health. This chain connects TRBV2 to TRBJ2-2, with no clear D. The source was peripheral blood, collected on day 0 of AZD1222 vaccination. The CDR3 reads CASSGLTVGELFF. CDR3 in DNA: TGTGCCAGCAGTGGGCTAACGGTCGGGGAGCTGTTTTTT. Looking up the rest from reference TRBV2 and TRBJ2-2 gives the full variable domain: EPEVTQTPSHQVTQMGQEVILRCVPISNHLYFYWYRQILGQKVEFLVSFYNNEISEKSEIFDDQFSVERPDGSNFTLKIRSTKLEDSAMYFCASSGLTVGELFFGEGSRLTVL.